Described below is a single TCR beta chain sequence and its context. Its matching antigen is unknown. These data belong to a study of blood T cells in healthy people across ages. The wider study: Capturing about one barcoded beta molecule per two T cells was achieved by template switching.

Through a sample-barcoded 5' primer and a J-beta primer mix, a second PCR was run for about 7 to 12 cycles. In TCRdb, the 5' RACE reads were re-called with MiXCR into one record per CDR3 protein. The top ten hold 3% of the sample, which has 700,000 to 900,000 distinct CDR3 sequences, more than 25% seen once. Findings and limits, study-wide: Observed TCR beta diversity per million T cells went down as age went up. This fall followed a roughly linear course with age. Possibly confounding the expanded clonotype changes was the fact that donor CMV status was unknown.

V lost 6 bases and J 3 bases, leaving 8 bases between the germline ends. This CDR3 has 12 residues. Per germline, CDR1 MDHEN and CDR2 SYDVKM. This sample also appeared in a second study, on T cells of mothers and their children. That work contributes: At a sensitivity of about 100 clones per million clonotypes, no persistent microchimeric T cell clones appeared.

The TCR originated in a boy aged 5 to 17 in good health. V and J are TRBV28 and TRBJ1-1; D ambiguous. The material sequenced was blood. Here the CDR3 reads CASRSGDTEAFF. For the CDR3, the DNA is TGTGCCAGCAGATCCGGGGACACTGAAGCTTTCTTT.